Listed below are T cell receptor beta chains from one sample, sequenced in a study of T-cell memory formation after mild COVID-19. Using its own MiXCR run on the 5' RACE reads, TCRdb lists one record per CDR3 protein. Of more than 350,000 distinct CDR3 sequences detected, around 20% appear once; the ten largest clones hold 9.5% to 15%. The sample consisted of PBMCs or a T cell subset sorted from them (not recorded which). These receptors all come from an adult woman who had mild COVID-19 (a few samples of this study predate the infection). Cell type and time point are not known. Both conserved end residues are trimmed from each CDR3.

TRBV7-2,ASSFSSSGSEDTQY
TRBV7-6,ASSLAPSHTDTQY
TRBV11-1,ASSVGTGDNNEQF
TRBV19,ASSSPRGGRTDTQY
TRBV29-1,SVVDPGNYGYT
TRBV18,ASSPLTSGGSYEQY
TRBV4-1,ASSQDFRTGAKNIQY
TRBV7-9,ASSLASGYTGELF
TRBV5-1,ASSLWDSTPPHEQY
TRBV12-3/TRBV12-4,ASSGRQEGGYT
TRBV5-1,ASSLLFTSGRPYEQY
TRBV27,ASSLFAGARYNEQF
TRBV24-1,ATSYGTGGEQY
TRBV12-3/TRBV12-4,ASSLPSGGTEAF
TRBV4-1,ASSRDLDRENYGYT
TRBV20-1,SASSVTHRRF
TRBV12-3/TRBV12-4,ASSHQGGTNYGYT
TRBV4-1,ASSHLSGGGETQY
TRBV4-1,ASSQEAGGQETQY
TRBV12-3/TRBV12-4,ASSLVGFYYT
TRBV11-2,ASSLGFVDGYT
TRBV7-2,ASSLGGDSKKQY
TRBV21-1,ASSLTFLSGTSGGYEQY
TRBV29-1,SVQGVRVNTEAF
TRBV7-9,ASKSGGDTEAF
TRBV18,ASSPPMIQGSGYT
TRBV2,ASSQEGHGNSPLH
TRBV7-6,ASSPMTGTLQPQH
TRBV7-9,ASSQGSDNEQF
TRBV4-1,ASSHRGASGANVLT
TRBV7-8,ASSGQGTGTSVSDTQY
TRBV10-3,AISESIYEQF
TRBV7-9,ASSFLQGLSYEQY
TRBV7-2,ASSLSGVSRETQY
TRBV5-1,ASSWAGGNTEAF
TRBV3-1,ASSQVSWETQY
TRBV10-3,ATTGTGGEQY
TRBV12-3/TRBV12-4,ASTRQGLANTGELF
TRBV19,ASTAGQGNNEQF
TRBV7-9,ASSLPLAGGYREQF
TRBV29-1,SVRQGGYEQY
TRBV18,ASSPPDRPNYGYT
TRBV10-3,AISEGVYEQY
TRBV7-3,ASSLTGGKETQY
TRBV5-1,ASSLARGLQGYFYEQY
TRBV10-3,AISESFGGDEQF
TRBV4-1,ASSQVGTGSPEAF
TRBV7-9,ASSPRGAGNTIY
TRBV5-1,ASSLGLRDREETQY